This T cell receptor beta chain was observed in a study of shared clonotypes between healthy human individuals (dated by TCRdb to between 2020 and 2021). The study in broad terms: The cohort comprised a couple of women and a few men aged 18 to 49 years. For each donor, three plates each were used for CD4 naive and CD4 memory, two plates were used for CD8 naive, and one plate was used for CD8 memory. To estimate repertoire size and how much clonotypes are shared between individuals, the study performed deep sequencing of blood TCR repertoires from roughly five healthy adults. To increase sequencing depth and limit assay-specific biases, TCR repertoire library preparation and sequencing were carried out by different laboratories using diverse techniques. Leukapheresis yielded between about 0.85 and 10 billion PBMCs per donor.

Overall study results and their limits: Approximately 5% of naive CD4, around 4% of naive CD8, roughly 2.4% of memory CD4, and over 0.35% of memory CD8 clonotypes were shared across several donors. Even with the large sequencing depth, rarefaction of the sorted-subset datasets indicated that sequencing was incomplete. Pairwise subsampling indicated that sequencing depth was expected to affect the degree of clonotype sharing among donors. The genetic and exposure-history diversity represented was limited by the small number of donors. Only blood was sampled, and tissue TCR repertoires likely differ from those in blood. Higher generation probabilities were observed for clonotypes shared by all four sorted-subset donors than for non-shared clonotypes. Naive subsets generally had larger estimated clonotype richness than memory subsets did.

Note on this clone: Its antigen specificity is not known. Base quality data are lacking; no much larger clone is found one base away.

The donors were healthy, HIV-negative adults with no recently reported acute infections or vaccinations. Only Caucasian adults living in Nashville, Tennessee, USA were represented among the donors. CD4+ T cells were enriched by magnetic negative selection, after which naive cells were positively selected on CD45RA and the negative fraction was taken as the memory subset. Blood was obtained by leukapheresis, after which PBMCs were separated by Ficoll-Histopaque density gradient centrifugation and cryopreserved in liquid nitrogen vapor phase. Analytical flow cytometry was used to check the purity and quantity of every magnetically sorted T cell population. Genomic DNA was isolated from each sorted fraction and quantified by UV absorbance on a Nanodrop 2000c. From the germline V gene (reference sequence), CDR1 is SEHNR and CDR2 is FQNEAQ. V is shortened by 5 bases, J by 5 bases, and the region joining them spans 21 bases. The CDR3 measures 16 amino acids from cysteine to phenylalanine. Only the CDR3 DNA is retained, 48 bases long and in frame from the first base.

Using the deep immunoSEQ assay, multiplex PCR amplified TCR CDR3 regions from genomic DNA. For each cell subset, the extracted genomic DNA was distributed evenly across all wells of several immunoSEQ 96-well plates, and each plate served as one replicate. Each replicate PCR for sorted subsets received about 220 ng genomic DNA, equal to roughly 30,000 T cell genomes. Purified libraries were measured with a Qubit 3.0 fluorometer, size-checked on a Bioanalyzer 2100, and measured again with the KAPA Library Quantification kit. Each immunoSEQ 96-well plate was sequenced on its own single-read 150-cycle Illumina NextSeq 550 flow cell. The authors processed their data as follows. The immunoSEQ output contained only junctional sequences without quality scores, so filtering could not match that applied to full-length reads. Sequences were annotated with PyIR, a Python wrapper for IgBLAST v1.9, and V/J genes and CDR3 were assigned using IMGT germline references. Reads were filtered out if the reads had weak V/J assignments (E-value above 1e-6), no CDR3, stop codons, out-of-frame junctions, or ambiguous translated residues. A V3J clonotype was defined by an identical inferred V gene, J gene, and CDR3 amino acid sequence. The percentage overlap between two repertoires was calculated by dividing the number of shared unique clonotypes by the size of the smaller repertoire. Repertoire richness was assessed with RTK rarefaction, the Chao1 estimator, and Recon v2.1 estimates of unobserved clonotypes. OLGA was used to compute generation probabilities for all TCRbeta clonotypes that the gDNA method yielded from a handful of donors. TCRdb took over this immuneACCESS table, retaining in-frame rearrangements with V and J assigned. Such tables are incomplete; in checked studies, under half of the missing clones stem from an unresolved V gene, and the remainder is unexplained. Clonal size and the V and J genes are those of that table, whereas D and trimming came from the DNA. This sample holds some 630,000 clones; around 72% were observed only once. The ten largest clones represent about 1.8% of the sample.

Sequencing was carried out using memory CD4+ T cells sorted from blood. Interpreted using the paper, the cell subset or site label stands for: CD45RA-negative fraction. The receptor chain draws on TRBV7-9 and TRBJ2-5, with the D segment possibly TRBD1 or TRBD2, each aligning over 7 bases. The TCR sequence derives from a woman aged 25 to 39 in good health. The CDR3 sequence is CASSARGGQRLETQYF. The base sequence is TGTGCCAGCAGCGCCCGCGGGGGACAGCGGTTGGAGACCCAGTACTTC.